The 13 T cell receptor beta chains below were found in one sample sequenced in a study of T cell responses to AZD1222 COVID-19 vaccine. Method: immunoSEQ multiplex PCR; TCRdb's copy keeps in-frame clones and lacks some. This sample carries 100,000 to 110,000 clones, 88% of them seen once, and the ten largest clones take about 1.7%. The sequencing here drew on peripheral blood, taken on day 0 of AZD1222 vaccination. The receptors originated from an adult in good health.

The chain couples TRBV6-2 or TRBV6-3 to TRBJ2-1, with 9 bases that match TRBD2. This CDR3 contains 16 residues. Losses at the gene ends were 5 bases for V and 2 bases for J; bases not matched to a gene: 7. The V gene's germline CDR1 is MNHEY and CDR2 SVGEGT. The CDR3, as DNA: TGTGCCAGCAGTCTAGCGGGAATGGTCCCCTACAATGAGCAGTTCTTC. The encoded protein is CASSLAGMVPYNEQFF.

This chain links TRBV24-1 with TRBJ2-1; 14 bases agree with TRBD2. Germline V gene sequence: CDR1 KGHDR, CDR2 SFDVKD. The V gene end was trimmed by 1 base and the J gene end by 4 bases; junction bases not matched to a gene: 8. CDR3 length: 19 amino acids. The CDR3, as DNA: TGTGCCACCAGTGATTTTCCGGGGACTAGCGGGAGAGGTTACAATGAGCAGTTCTTC. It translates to CATSDFPGTSGRGYNEQFF.

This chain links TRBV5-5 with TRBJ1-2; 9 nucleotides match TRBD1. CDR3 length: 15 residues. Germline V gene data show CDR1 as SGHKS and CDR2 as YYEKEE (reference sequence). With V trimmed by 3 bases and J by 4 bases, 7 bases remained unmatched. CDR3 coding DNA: TGTGCCAGCAGCTCGAGAAGGGACAGGGCCTATGGCTACACCTTC. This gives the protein CASSSRRDRAYGYTF.

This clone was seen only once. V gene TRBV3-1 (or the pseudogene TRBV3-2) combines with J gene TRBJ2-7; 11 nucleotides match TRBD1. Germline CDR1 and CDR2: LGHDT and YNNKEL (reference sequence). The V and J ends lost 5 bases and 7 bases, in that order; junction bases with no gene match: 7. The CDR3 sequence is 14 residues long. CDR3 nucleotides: TGTGCCAGCAGCGCCCGGACAGGGGGCGATGAGCAGTACTTC. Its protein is CASSARTGGDEQYF.

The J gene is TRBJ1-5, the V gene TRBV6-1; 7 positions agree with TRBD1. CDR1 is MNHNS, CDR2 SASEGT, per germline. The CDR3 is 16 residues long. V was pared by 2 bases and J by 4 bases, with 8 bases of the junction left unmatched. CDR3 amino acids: CASSESKGQQNQPQHF. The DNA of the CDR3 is TGTGCCAGCAGTGAATCCAAGGGACAGCAGAATCAGCCCCAGCATTTT.

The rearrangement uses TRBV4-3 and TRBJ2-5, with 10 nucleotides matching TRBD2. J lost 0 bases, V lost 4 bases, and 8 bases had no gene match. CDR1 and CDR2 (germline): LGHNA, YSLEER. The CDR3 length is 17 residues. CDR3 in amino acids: CASSRLAGEGDQETQYF. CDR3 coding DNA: TGCGCCAGCAGCCGTCTAGCGGGAGAAGGGGACCAAGAGACCCAGTACTTC.

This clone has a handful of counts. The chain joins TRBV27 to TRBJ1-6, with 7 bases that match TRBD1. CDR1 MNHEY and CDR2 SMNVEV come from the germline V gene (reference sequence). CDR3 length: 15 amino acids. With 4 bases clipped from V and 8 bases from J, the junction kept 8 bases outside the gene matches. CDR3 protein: CASSSTGQQDSPLHF. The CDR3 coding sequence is TGTGCCAGCAGTTCGACGGGACAGCAGGATTCACCCCTCCACTTT.

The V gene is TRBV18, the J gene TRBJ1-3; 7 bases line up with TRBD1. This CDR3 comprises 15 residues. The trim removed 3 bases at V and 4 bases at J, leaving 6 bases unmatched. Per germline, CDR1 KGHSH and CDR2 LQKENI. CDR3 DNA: TGTGCCAGCTCACCGACAGGGCTGTCCGGAAACACCATATATTTT. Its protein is CASSPTGLSGNTIYF.

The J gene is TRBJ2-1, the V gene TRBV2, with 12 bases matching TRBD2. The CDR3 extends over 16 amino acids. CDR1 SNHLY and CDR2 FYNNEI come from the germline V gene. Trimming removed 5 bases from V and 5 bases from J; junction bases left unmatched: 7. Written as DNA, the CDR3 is TGTGCCAGCAGTCTCCGACTAGCGGGAGTAAACAATGAGCAGTTCTTC. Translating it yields CASSLRLAGVNNEQFF. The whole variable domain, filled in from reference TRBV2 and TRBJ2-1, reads EPEVTQTPSHQVTQMGQEVILRCVPISNHLYFYWYRQILGQKVEFLVSFYNNEISEKSEIFDDQFSVERPDGSNFTLKIRSTKLEDSAMYFCASSLRLAGVNNEQFFGPGTRLTVL.

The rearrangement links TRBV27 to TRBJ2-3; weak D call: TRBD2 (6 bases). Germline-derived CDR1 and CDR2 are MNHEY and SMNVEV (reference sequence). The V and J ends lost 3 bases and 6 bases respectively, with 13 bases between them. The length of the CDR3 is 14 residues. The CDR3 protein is CASSFGRGMDTQYF. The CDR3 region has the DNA TGTGCCAGCAGTTTCGGACGGGGGATGGATACGCAGTATTTT.

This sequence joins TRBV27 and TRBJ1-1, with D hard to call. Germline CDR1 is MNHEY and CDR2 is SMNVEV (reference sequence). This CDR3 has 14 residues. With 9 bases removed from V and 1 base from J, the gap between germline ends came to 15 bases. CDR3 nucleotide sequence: TGTGCCAGTTTCCCAAGACCCAAGAACACTGAAGCTTTCTTT. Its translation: CASFPRPKNTEAFF.

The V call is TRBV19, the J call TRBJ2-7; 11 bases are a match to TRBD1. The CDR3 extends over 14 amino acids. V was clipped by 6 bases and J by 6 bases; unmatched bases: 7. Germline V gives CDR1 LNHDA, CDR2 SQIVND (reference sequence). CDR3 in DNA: TGTGCCAGTAGCCACTCGGGGACAGGGGGCGAGCAGTACTTC. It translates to CASSHSGTGGEQYF.

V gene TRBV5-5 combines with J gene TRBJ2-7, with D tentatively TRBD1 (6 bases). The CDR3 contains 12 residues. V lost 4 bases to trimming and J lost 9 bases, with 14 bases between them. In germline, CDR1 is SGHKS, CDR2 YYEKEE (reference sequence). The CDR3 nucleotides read TGTGCCAGCAGCCCTGCAGGGGAACGGCAGTACTTC. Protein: CASSPAGERQYF.